The rows below give T cell receptor beta chains drawn from one sample of a study of shared clonotypes between healthy human individuals. Here immunoSEQ multiplex PCR was the method, and the copy in TCRdb shows in-frame clones only, minus some. This table has about 1.9 million clones, just over 90% appearing once. Specimen: naive CD8+ T cells from PBMCs. These receptors all come from a man between 18 and 29 years old in good health. Some clones in this sample may be carry-over from other donors' samples. Each CDR3 is given with its conserved first and last residue. D genes are given only for firm matches. Size tells how often a clone was seen (once, few, many) or the class of an expanded clone, and some rows leave it out.

d_call clone_size j_call v_call cdr3_aa cdr3_nt
TRBD2 NA TRBJ2-1 TRBV4-3 CASSQAGLAGGHEQFF TGCGCCAGCAGCCAGGCGGGACTAGCGGGAGGGCATGAGCAGTTCTTC
TRBD1 NA TRBJ2-7 TRBV25-1 CASSGGQFLREGHEQYF TGTGCCAGCAGTGGGGGACAGTTCCTCCGAGAGGGCCACGAGCAGTACTTC
NA NA TRBJ1-3 TRBV4-1 CASSQEQGFVLGFSGNTIYF TGCGCCAGCAGCCAAGAACAGGGATTTGTACTCGGATTCTCTGGAAACACCATATATTTT
NA NA TRBJ2-7 TRBV13 CASSQRIDSSYEQYF TGTGCCAGCAGCCAAAGGATCGACAGCTCCTACGAGCAGTACTTC
TRBD2 NA TRBJ2-2 TRBV19 CASSPPLAVLSNTGELFF TGTGCCAGTAGTCCTCCGCTAGCGGTCCTTTCGAACACCGGGGAGCTGTTTTTT
NA NA TRBJ1-5 TRBV28 CASSFSDRINQPQHF TGTGCCAGCAGTTTTTCCGACAGGATCAATCAGCCCCAGCATTTT
NA NA TRBJ2-7 TRBV27 CASRTGTVTDYEQYF TGTGCCAGCAGAACAGGGACGGTGACGGACTACGAGCAGTACTTC
TRBD1 NA TRBJ2-5 TRBV6-5 CASSYSGTEETQYF TGTGCCAGCAGTTACTCTGGGACAGAAGAGACCCAGTACTTC
TRBD1 NA TRBJ1-5 TRBV4-1 CASSQEAGGFGNQPQHF TGCGCCAGCAGCCAAGAGGCAGGGGGCTTCGGCAATCAGCCCCAGCATTTT
TRBD2 once TRBJ2-1 TRBV28 CASSSGTSGTYNEQFF TGTGCCAGCAGTTCCGGGACTAGCGGCACCTACAATGAGCAGTTCTTC
TRBD2 NA TRBJ2-7 TRBV7-9 CASSLSGSGYEQYF TGTGCCAGCAGCTTAAGCGGGAGCGGCTACGAGCAGTACTTC
TRBD2 NA TRBJ2-3 TRBV7-9 CASSLGETSGRTDTQYF TGTGCCAGCAGCTTAGGGGAAACTAGCGGCCGCACAGATACGCAGTATTTT
TRBD2 NA TRBJ2-7 TRBV7-3 CASSLTSGSHEQYF TGTGCCAGCAGCCTAACTAGCGGGAGCCACGAGCAGTACTTC
NA NA TRBJ2-5 TRBV7-2 CASSPPSWETQYF TGTGCCAGCAGCCCTCCGTCTTGGGAGACCCAGTACTTC